A selection of T cell receptor beta chains follows, all from one sample in a study of blood T cell repertoires in COVID-19. The assay was immunoSEQ multiplex PCR, and TCRdb's table has in-frame clones only and misses some. This table holds about 140,000 clones, 77% found once. The sequencing sample was made of peripheral blood. Receptors were obtained from a woman aged 45-60 years with active or convalescent COVID-19. Both conserved end residues are part of each CDR3. D genes are given only for firm matches. Not every row has a clone size; where given, it reads once, few, many or a size class.

clone_size | j_call | d_call | v_call | cdr3_aa | cdr3_nt
- | TRBJ1-3 | - | TRBV18 | CASSPTLQAGNTIYF | TGTGCCAGCTCACCTACGCTACAGGCCGGAAACACCATATATTTT
- | TRBJ1-2 | TRBD1 | TRBV30 | CAWSEQGGYGYTF | TGTGCCTGGAGTGAGCAGGGGGGCTATGGCTACACCTTC
- | TRBJ2-3 | - | TRBV18 | CASSRGRAGNTDTQYF | TGTGCCAGCTCACGTGGCAGGGCGGGAAATACAGATACGCAGTATTTT
- | TRBJ1-6 | TRBD1 | TRBV19 | CASSSGQAAALHF | TGTGCCAGTAGTTCTGGACAGGCGGCGGCCCTCCACTTT
- | TRBJ2-5 | TRBD2 | TRBV5-4 | CASSLKTSPATETQYF | TGTGCCAGCAGCCTAAAGACTAGCCCAGCCACGGAGACCCAGTACTTC
- | TRBJ1-5 | TRBD1 | TRBV2 | CASSRQGLHNQPQHF | TGTGCCAGCAGCAGACAGGGGCTTCACAATCAGCCCCAGCATTTT
- | TRBJ1-4 | - | TRBV7-2 | CASSWQGWQKLFF | TGTGCCAGCAGCTGGCAGGGTTGGCAAAAACTGTTTTTT
- | TRBJ2-1 | - | TRBV19 | CASSPTSLAQFF | TGTGCCAGTAGTCCAACCTCGCTGGCGCAGTTCTTC
- | TRBJ2-3 | - | TRBV4-3 | CASSQDGGAGTDTQYF | TGCGCCAGCAGCCAAGATGGAGGGGCTGGGACAGATACGCAGTATTTT
- | TRBJ2-5 | TRBD1 | TRBV30 | CAWSGDRGVQETQYF | TGTGCCTGGAGTGGGGACAGGGGAGTCCAAGAGACCCAGTACTTC
once | TRBJ1-2 | TRBD1 | TRBV4-1 | CASSQDRVGYGYTF | TGCGCCAGCAGCCAGGACAGGGTAGGCTATGGCTACACCTTC
few | TRBJ1-5 | - | TRBV18 | CASSPFGQYSNQPQHF | TGTGCCAGCTCACCATTTGGACAGTATAGCAATCAGCCCCAGCATTTT
- | TRBJ1-6 | TRBD1 | TRBV30 | CAWKPWGQASNSPLHF | TGTGCCTGGAAACCTTGGGGACAGGCTTCTAATTCACCCCTCCACTTT
- | TRBJ2-3 | TRBD2 | TRBV4-2 | CASSQDVGLAQADTQYF | TGTGCCAGCAGCCAAGATGTGGGACTAGCGCAGGCAGATACGCAGTATTTT
- | TRBJ2-5 | TRBD2 | TRBV5-1 | CASSLDWGGTQYF | TGCGCCAGCAGCTTGGATTGGGGGGGGACCCAGTACTTC
- | TRBJ1-5 | - | TRBV7-2 | CASSSDGGNNQPQHF | TGTGCCAGCAGCTCTGACGGGGGGAACAATCAGCCCCAGCATTTT
- | TRBJ2-5 | TRBD2 | TRBV7-2 | CASSLGGLAEETQYF | TGTGCCAGCAGCTTAGGCGGACTAGCGGAAGAGACCCAGTACTTC
- | TRBJ2-3 | TRBD1 | TRBV11-3 | CASSLGDSETDTQYF | TGTGCCAGCAGCTTAGGGGACAGCGAAACAGATACGCAGTATTTT
few | TRBJ1-4 | - | TRBV5-1 | CASSWEGSSLEKLFF | TGCGCCAGCAGCTGGGAAGGGAGTTCCCTCGAAAAACTGTTTTTT
few | TRBJ2-5 | TRBD1 | TRBV7-2 | CASSIQQGSETQYF | TGTGCCAGCAGCATCCAACAGGGGTCAGAGACCCAGTACTTC
- | TRBJ1-4 | - | TRBV4-2 | CASSQEVFRVDEKLFF | TGTGCCAGCAGCCAAGAGGTCTTCAGGGTTGACGAAAAACTGTTTTTT
- | TRBJ1-2 | - | TRBV19 | CASSMNRNDRYGYTF | TGTGCCAGTAGTATGAACAGAAATGACCGCTATGGCTACACCTTC
- | TRBJ1-1 | - | TRBV2 | CAGGTSNTEAFF | TGTGCCGGAGGGACCTCGAACACTGAAGCTTTCTTT
few | TRBJ2-7 | - | TRBV5-6 | CASSLAQNYEQYF | TGTGCCAGCAGCTTGGCGCAGAACTACGAGCAGTACTTC
- | TRBJ1-1 | - | TRBV12-3/TRBV12-4 | CASSTQGNTEAFF | TGTGCCAGCAGTACACAGGGAAACACTGAAGCTTTCTTT
- | TRBJ2-3 | - | TRBV4-3 | CASSQGSLARPSTDTQYF | TGCGCCAGCAGCCAAGGGTCTCTAGCGCGACCTAGCACAGATACGCAGTATTTT
- | TRBJ2-2 | - | TRBV7-8 | CASSLARRARTSTGELFF | TGTGCCAGCAGCTTAGCCCGCCGGGCGAGGACTTCAACCGGGGAGCTGTTTTTT
- | TRBJ2-1 | TRBD2 | TRBV7-2 | CASSLQALLAGTYNEQFF | TGTGCCAGCAGCTTACAGGCCCTACTAGCGGGAACCTACAATGAGCAGTTCTTC
- | TRBJ2-2 | TRBD1 | TRBV5-8 | CASSPYRGHNTGELFF | TGTGCCAGCAGCCCATACAGGGGACATAACACCGGGGAGCTGTTTTTT
- | TRBJ1-6 | - | TRBV2 | CASKTLGISPLHF | TGTGCCAGCAAAACCCTCGGGATCTCACCCCTCCACTTT
- | TRBJ2-1 | TRBD1 | TRBV5-8 | CASSLAGGNEQFF | TGTGCCAGCAGCTTAGCAGGGGGCAATGAGCAGTTCTTC
- | TRBJ1-2 | - | TRBV6-1 | CASSDRGEFNGYTF | TGTGCCAGCAGTGACAGGGGAGAGTTTAATGGCTACACCTTC
few | TRBJ1-1 | - | TRBV6-6 | CASTTGPMNTEAFF | TGTGCCAGCACCACAGGGCCCATGAACACTGAAGCTTTCTTT
- | TRBJ1-1 | - | TRBV27 | CASSLSGGRGTEAFF | TGTGCCAGCAGTTTATCGGGGGGTAGGGGCACTGAAGCTTTCTTT
- | TRBJ1-5 | - | TRBV28 | CASSLSFLGRALNQPQHF | TGTGCCAGCAGTTTATCCTTCTTGGGCAGGGCTCTTAATCAGCCCCAGCATTTT
- | TRBJ1-6 | TRBD1 | TRBV4-3 | CASSLDRDRANSPLHF | TGCGCCAGCAGCCTAGACCGGGACAGGGCTAATTCACCCCTCCACTTT
- | TRBJ1-1 | - | TRBV7-9 | CASSLGGGNTEAFF | TGTGCCAGCAGCTTAGGCGGGGGGAACACTGAAGCTTTCTTT
once | TRBJ2-3 | - | TRBV6-6 | CASSYASDTQYF | TGTGCCAGCAGTTACGCGTCAGATACGCAGTATTTT
once | TRBJ1-3 | - | TRBV19 | CASTPSGENGNTIYF | TGTGCCAGTACCCCCAGTGGGGAGAATGGAAACACCATATATTTT